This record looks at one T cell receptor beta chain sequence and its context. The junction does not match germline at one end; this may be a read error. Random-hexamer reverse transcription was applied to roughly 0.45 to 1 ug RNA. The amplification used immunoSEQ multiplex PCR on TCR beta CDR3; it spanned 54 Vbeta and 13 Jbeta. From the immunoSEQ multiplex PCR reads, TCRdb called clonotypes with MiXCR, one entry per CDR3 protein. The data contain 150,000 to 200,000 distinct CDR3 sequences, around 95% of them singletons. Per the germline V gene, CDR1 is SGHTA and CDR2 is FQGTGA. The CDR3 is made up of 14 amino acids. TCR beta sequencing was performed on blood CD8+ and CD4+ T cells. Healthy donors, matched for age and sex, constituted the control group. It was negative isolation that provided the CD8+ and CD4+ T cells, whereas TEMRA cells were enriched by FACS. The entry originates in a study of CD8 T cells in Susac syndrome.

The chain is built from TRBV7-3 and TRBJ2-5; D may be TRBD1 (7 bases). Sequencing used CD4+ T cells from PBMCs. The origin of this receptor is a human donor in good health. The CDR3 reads CASSPGGKGETQYF. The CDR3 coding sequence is TGTGCTAGCAGCCCAGGGGGGAAGGGAGAGACCCAGTACTTC.